Following are 30 T cell receptor beta chains from one sample sequenced in a study of early T cells in non-severe SARS-CoV-2 infection. MiXCR, run by TCRdb on the 5' RACE reads, gives a single entry per CDR3 protein. In the table there are 29,000 or so distinct CDR3 sequences, about 5.5% of which are singletons. Material for sequencing was whole blood. These receptors were collected from an adult who was a healthcare worker with PCR-confirmed SARS-CoV-2 infection or an uninfected control (not recorded which).

This clonotype appeared many times. The V gene is TRBV10-3, the J gene TRBJ2-1, with 7 bases aligning to TRBD2. CDR1 is ENHRY, CDR2 SYGVKD, per germline. The CDR3 totals 18 residues. Unmatched junction bases numbered 8, after V lost 0 bases and J lost 0 bases. CDR3: CAISESYGGDSSYNEQFF. CDR3 DNA: TGTGCCATCAGTGAGTCGTATGGGGGGGATAGCTCCTACAATGAGCAGTTCTTC.

Many counts were recorded for this clonotype. The genes are TRBV11-2 and TRBJ2-7, with 7 nucleotides matching TRBD2. This CDR3 is built from 14 residues. The V segment lost 8 bases and the J segment 7 bases; nucleotides outside the gene matches: 14. The V gene's germline CDR1 is SGHAT and CDR2 FQNNGV. CDR3 sequence reads: CASAIGGSPGEQYF. In DNA, the CDR3 is TGTGCCAGCGCCATCGGCGGGAGTCCGGGGGAGCAGTACTTC.

This clonotype is medium-sized. V and J are TRBV20-1 and TRBJ1-6; 7 nucleotides line up with TRBD1. There are 14 residues in the CDR3. With 4 bases clipped from V and 7 bases from J, the junction kept 7 bases outside the gene matches. Per the germline V gene, CDR1 is DFQATT and CDR2 is SNEGSKA (reference sequence). The CDR3 spells CSAIPGQQNSPLHF. CDR3 DNA: TGCAGTGCTATACCGGGACAGCAGAATTCACCCCTCCACTTT.

This clonotype was observed many times. CDR3 sequence: CSAPGQGRNEQFF. CDR3 DNA sequence: TGCAGTGCTCCGGGACAGGGGCGGAATGAGCAGTTCTTC. The chain uses TRBV20-1 and TRBJ2-1; the match to TRBD1 covers 10 bases. The germline gives CDR1 DFQATT, CDR2 SNEGSKA (reference sequence). After removal of 5 bases from V and 7 bases from J, the junction contained 5 bases not matched to a gene. This CDR3 has 13 residues.

This clonotype was counted ten times or more. V gene TRBV20-1 combines with J gene TRBJ2-3; D is possibly TRBD2 (6 bases). The CDR3 is made up of 15 amino acids. Germline lookup yields CDR1 DFQATT and CDR2 SNEGSKA (reference sequence). The ends were cut back, 6 bases at V and 0 bases at J, with 16 bases in the middle. CDR3 in DNA: TGCAGTGCCGAAGTCGGGGGATTTAGCACAGATACGCAGTATTTT. This codes for CSAEVGGFSTDTQYF.

This clonotype appeared many times. The chain carries TRBV20-1 and TRBJ2-3; 11 bases map to TRBD1. Germline CDR1 and CDR2: DFQATT and SNEGSKA (reference sequence). This CDR3 is 14 amino acids long. V lost 6 bases and J lost 6; bases outside the gene matches: 8. CDR3 sequence: CSARTGGVSDTQYF. The CDR3 DNA reads as TGCAGTGCACGGACAGGGGGCGTCTCGGATACGCAGTATTTT.

This clonotype has at least ten counts. The genes are TRBV7-8 and TRBJ2-7, with D hard to call. CDR1 SGHVS and CDR2 FQNEAQ come from the germline V gene. Trimming left V 3 bases short and J 0 bases short, with 9 bases between. The CDR3 is 14 residues long. The CDR3: CASSFFPSSYEQYF. In DNA, the CDR3 is TGTGCCAGCAGCTTTTTTCCTAGCTCCTACGAGCAGTACTTC. The whole variable domain, filled in from reference TRBV7-8 and TRBJ2-7, reads GAGVSQSPRYKVAKRGQDVALRCDPISGHVSLFWYQQALGQGPEFLTYFQNEAQLDKSGLPSDRFFAERPEGSVSTLKIQRTQQEDSAVYLCASSFFPSSYEQYFGPGTRLTVT.

The rearrangement links TRBV7-2 to TRBJ2-7, with TRBD2 identical over 10 bases. The CDR3 has 15 residues. Germline V CDR1 and CDR2: SGHTA, FQGNSA. With 4 bases clipped from V and 5 bases from J, the junction kept 8 bases outside the gene matches. CDR3 nucleotides: TGTGCCAGCAGCTCTCCTAGCGGGAGAAGGGACGAGCAGTACTTC. Translation: CASSSPSGRRDEQYF.

This clonotype was detected ten times or more. The rearrangement uses TRBV7-9 and TRBJ2-1; 13 bases map to TRBD2. J was trimmed by 8 bases and V by 4 bases; bases with no gene match: 5. The germline V gene encodes CDR1 SEHNR and CDR2 FQNEAQ (reference sequence). There are 15 residues in the CDR3. The CDR3 sequence: CASSSTSGRNDEQFF. CDR3 bases: TGTGCCAGCAGCTCGACTAGCGGGAGGAATGATGAGCAGTTCTTC.

This clonotype turned up a few times. The gene calls are TRBV29-1 and TRBJ2-7, with D perhaps TRBD2 (5 bases). This CDR3 has 11 amino acids. The germline V and J ends were trimmed by 4 bases and 7 bases, with 11 bases remaining between them. CDR1 and CDR2 (germline): SQVTM, ANQGSEA. Here the CDR3 reads CSVGARGEQYF. The CDR3 DNA reads TGCAGCGTTGGGGCGAGAGGGGAGCAGTACTTC.

There are a few counts of this clonotype. The chain is built from TRBV5-1 and TRBJ2-2; TRBD1 might be the D (5 bases). Germline loops: CDR1 SGHRS, CDR2 YFSETQ. The CDR3 length is 15 residues. Trimming stripped 1 base from V and 2 bases from J, with 9 bases between. CDR3 amino acids: CASSLWGRNTGELFF. CDR3 nucleotides: TGCGCCAGCAGCTTGTGGGGCAGAAACACCGGGGAGCTGTTTTTT.

This clonotype showed up many times. The chain recombines TRBV4-2 with TRBJ2-3; weak D call: TRBD2 (7 bases). There are 18 residues in the CDR3. CDR1 and CDR2 (germline): LGHNA, YNFKEQ. With 4 bases removed from V and 5 bases from J, the gap between germline ends came to 25 bases. CDR3 sequence: CASSPRRGGAPLRDTQYF. CDR3 in DNA: TGTGCCAGCAGCCCCCGTAGGGGGGGGGCACCCTTGCGAGATACGCAGTATTTT.

This clonotype was seen repeatedly, ten times or more. This chain joins TRBV28 and TRBJ2-5; weak D call: TRBD1 (5 bases). V was shortened by 3 bases and J by 1 base, with 12 bases between the two germline ends. The CDR3 consists of 15 residues. Germline assignment: CDR1 MDHEN and CDR2 SYDVKM. CDR3: CASSFQGRVQETQYF. The CDR3 nucleotides read TGTGCCAGCAGTTTTCAGGGTCGGGTCCAAGAGACCCAGTACTTC. Using reference TRBV28 and TRBJ2-5 for the parts outside the CDR3, the full variable domain is DVKVTQSSRYLVKRTGEKVFLECVQDMDHENMFWYRQDPGLGLRLIYFSYDVKMKEKGDIPEGYSVSREKKERFSLILESASTNQTSMYLCASSFQGRVQETQYFGPGTRLLVL.

This clonotype was recorded at least ten times. The V gene is TRBV14, the J gene TRBJ2-5; 9 bases line up with TRBD1. The germline CDR1 and CDR2 sequences are SGHDN and FVKESK. Unmatched junction bases numbered 10, after V lost 5 bases and J lost 3 bases. The CDR3 runs to 16 residues. CDR3 amino acids: CASSAYRGLAKETQYF. Written as DNA, the CDR3 is TGTGCCAGCAGCGCATACAGGGGGCTAGCGAAAGAGACCCAGTACTTC.

This clonotype was counted many times. The rearrangement uses TRBV19 and TRBJ2-1; 10 bases fit TRBD2. Germline V gene lookup returns CDR1 LNHDA and CDR2 SQIVND (reference sequence). The V segment lost 5 bases and the J segment 8 bases; nucleotides outside the gene matches: 9. The CDR3 has 15 residues. CDR3 amino acids: CASSATSGPSDEQFF. CDR3 nucleotide sequence: TGTGCCAGTAGTGCGACTAGCGGGCCGAGTGATGAGCAGTTCTTC.

This clonotype was counted at least ten times. This chain connects TRBV20-1 to TRBJ2-5, with D tentatively TRBD1 (6 bases). Germline-derived CDR1 and CDR2 are DFQATT and SNEGSKA (reference sequence). The CDR3 has 14 residues. Deletions cut 3 bases from V and 1 base from J, with 12 bases between. Here the CDR3 reads CSARNLGGQETQYF. The CDR3 nucleotides are TGCAGTGCTAGGAATCTAGGGGGCCAAGAGACCCAGTACTTC.

The genes are TRBV3-1 and TRBJ2-5; either TRBD1 or TRBD2 may supply D (5 bases each). The CDR3 covers 13 residues. The V end lost 4 bases, the J end lost 4 bases, and 10 bases lay between the germline ends. Germline loops: CDR1 LGHDT, CDR2 YNNKEL (reference sequence). The CDR3 DNA reads as TGTGCCAGCAGCCTTACTAGGGGAGAGACCCAGTACTTC. It codes for CASSLTRGETQYF.

This clonotype was counted at least ten times. This chain uses TRBV27 with TRBJ2-6; D is ambiguous. Trimming took off 5 bases at V and 0 bases at J, with 5 bases between the two ends. CDR3 size: 14 residues. Germline values: CDR1 MNHEY, CDR2 SMNVEV (reference sequence). CDR3 amino acids: CASSPFSGANVLTF. The CDR3 region has the DNA TGTGCCAGCAGTCCGTTCTCTGGGGCCAACGTCCTGACTTTC.

In this sample, this clonotype turned up many times. The V call is TRBV7-8, the J call TRBJ1-2; 8 nucleotides line up with TRBD1. The CDR3 is made up of 12 amino acids. CDR1 SGHVS and CDR2 FQNEAQ come from the germline V gene. The trim removed 6 bases at V and 7 bases at J, leaving 4 bases unmatched. CDR3 DNA: TGTGCCAGCAGGAACACAGGGGGTGGCTACACCTTC. Its translation: CASRNTGGGYTF.

In its sample, this clonotype was seen many times. The genes are TRBV6-2 or TRBV6-3 and TRBJ1-1; D not resolved. Germline loops: CDR1 MNHEY, CDR2 SVGEGT. CDR3 length: 11 residues. The ends were cut back, 1 base at V and 6 bases at J, with 3 bases in the middle. The CDR3 nucleotides are TGTGCCAGCAGTTACTTGGCTGAAGCTTTCTTT. Its protein product is CASSYLAEAFF.

The chain's CDR3 is CASSGAGGSNEQYF. DNA for the CDR3: TGTGCCAGCAGTGGCGCAGGGGGTTCGAACGAGCAGTACTTC. The gene calls are TRBV25-1 and TRBJ2-7; 7 positions match TRBD1. The germline CDR1 and CDR2 sequences are MGHDK and SYGVNS. The CDR3 is 14 amino acids. V lost 4 bases to trimming and J lost 5 bases; unmatched junction nucleotides: 8.

This clonotype was detected ten times or more. The chain uses TRBV11-2 and TRBJ1-2; D gene unclear. The germline V and J ends were trimmed by 0 bases and 4 bases, with 9 bases remaining between them. The germline V gene encodes CDR1 SGHAT and CDR2 FQNNGV. The CDR3 loop spans 14 amino acids. The CDR3 loop is CASSLDNRFYGYTF. CDR3 DNA: TGTGCCAGCAGCTTAGATAACAGATTCTATGGCTACACCTTC.

This clonotype was seen ten or more times. The rearrangement links TRBV12-3 or TRBV12-4 to TRBJ1-5, with D perhaps matching TRBD1 (5 bases). The CDR3 is 15 amino acids. V lost 6 bases and J lost 1, with 13 bases in between. Here the CDR3 reads CASRVQDISNQPQHF. The CDR3 DNA sequence: TGTGCCAGCAGGGTACAGGACATAAGCAATCAGCCCCAGCATTTT.

This clonotype was seen repeatedly, ten times or more. The chain employs TRBV7-9 and TRBJ2-2; D not resolved. This CDR3 has 13 amino acids. V gave up 5 bases and J gave up 5 bases, with 9 bases separating them. CDR1 is SEHNR, CDR2 FQNEAQ, per germline (reference sequence). The CDR3 region is CASSETLTGELFF. The CDR3 coding sequence is TGTGCCAGCAGCGAAACGTTGACCGGGGAGCTGTTTTTT. The full variable domain, rest sourced from reference TRBV7-9 and TRBJ2-2, is DTGVSQNPRHKITKRGQNVTFRCDPISEHNRLYWYRQTLGQGPEFLTYFQNEAQLEKSRLLSDRFSAERPKGSFSTLEIQRTEQGDSAMYLCASSETLTGELFFGEGSRLTVL.

A few counts support this clonotype. The rearrangement uses TRBV29-1 and TRBJ2-3; 9 bases fit TRBD2. This CDR3 spans 14 amino acids. The germline V gene encodes CDR1 SQVTM and CDR2 ANQGSEA. V dropped 5 bases and J dropped 5; count of bases not matched to a gene: 8. The DNA of the CDR3 is TGCAGCGTTTTGGGGCTAGCGGGGAAAGATACGCAGTATTTT. This sequence encodes CSVLGLAGKDTQYF.

This clonotype was counted at least ten times. The chain links TRBV5-1 to TRBJ1-6, with D tentatively TRBD1 (6 bases). The CDR3 is 15 residues long. Deletions cut 4 bases from V and 6 bases from J, with 14 bases between. Germline V gene sequence: CDR1 SGHRS, CDR2 YFSETQ. CDR3 sequence: CASSDPGQFNSPLHF. DNA for the CDR3: TGCGCCAGCAGCGACCCCGGACAGTTTAATTCACCCCTCCACTTT. Complete variable domain (other parts from reference TRBV5-1 and TRBJ1-6): KAGVTQTPRYLIKTRGQQVTLSCSPISGHRSVSWYQQTPGQGLQFLFEYFSETQRNKGNFPGRFSGRQFSNSRSEMNVSTLELGDSALYLCASSDPGQFNSPLHFGNGTRLTVT.

This clonotype was seen ten or more times. The V and J genes are TRBV28 and TRBJ2-2; D remains ambiguous. Trimming took off 2 bases at V and 0 bases at J, with 4 bases between the two ends. The CDR3 sequence is 14 residues long. Germline V lookup: CDR1 MDHEN, CDR2 SYDVKM. Here the CDR3 reads CASSLPPNTGELFF. CDR3 DNA sequence: TGTGCCAGCAGTTTACCTCCGAACACCGGGGAGCTGTTTTTT.

The chain uses TRBV7-8 and TRBJ2-6, with D perhaps TRBD1 (5 bases). The CDR3 runs to 16 residues. In germline, CDR1 is SGHVS, CDR2 FQNEAQ. The V end was cut by 1 base, the J end by 2 bases, with 9 bases between. DNA for the CDR3: TGTGCCAGCAGCTTAGGGGCAGGGACTGGGGCCAACGTCCTGACTTTC. Encoded protein: CASSLGAGTGANVLTF.

This clonotype appeared many times. V and J are TRBV13 and TRBJ2-2; 7 positions match TRBD1. Germline CDR1 and CDR2: PRHDT and FYEKMQ (reference sequence). The CDR3 runs to 15 residues. The V segment lost 4 bases and the J segment 3 bases; nucleotides outside the gene matches: 5. The CDR3 protein is CASSSWGQYTGELFF. CDR3 DNA sequence: TGTGCCAGCAGCTCCTGGGGACAGTACACCGGGGAGCTGTTTTTT. Based on the CDR3 plus reference TRBV13 and TRBJ2-2, the full variable domain is AAGVIQSPRHLIKEKRETATLKCYPIPRHDTVYWYQQGPGQDPQFLISFYEKMQSDKGSIPDRFSAQQFSDYHSELNMSSLELGDSALYFCASSSWGQYTGELFFGEGSRLTVL.

The CDR3 coding sequence is TGTGCCAGCAGCCCCCCCCGATGGCTAGCGGGCCACTGGGGCACAGATACGCAGTATTTT. It is translated as CASSPPRWLAGHWGTDTQYF. The chain links TRBV4-2 to TRBJ2-3, with TRBD2 identical over 8 bases. The junction had 19 bases not matched to a gene; V was cut back by 4 bases and J by 1 base. CDR1 and CDR2 (germline): LGHNA, YNFKEQ. The CDR3 is 20 amino acids.